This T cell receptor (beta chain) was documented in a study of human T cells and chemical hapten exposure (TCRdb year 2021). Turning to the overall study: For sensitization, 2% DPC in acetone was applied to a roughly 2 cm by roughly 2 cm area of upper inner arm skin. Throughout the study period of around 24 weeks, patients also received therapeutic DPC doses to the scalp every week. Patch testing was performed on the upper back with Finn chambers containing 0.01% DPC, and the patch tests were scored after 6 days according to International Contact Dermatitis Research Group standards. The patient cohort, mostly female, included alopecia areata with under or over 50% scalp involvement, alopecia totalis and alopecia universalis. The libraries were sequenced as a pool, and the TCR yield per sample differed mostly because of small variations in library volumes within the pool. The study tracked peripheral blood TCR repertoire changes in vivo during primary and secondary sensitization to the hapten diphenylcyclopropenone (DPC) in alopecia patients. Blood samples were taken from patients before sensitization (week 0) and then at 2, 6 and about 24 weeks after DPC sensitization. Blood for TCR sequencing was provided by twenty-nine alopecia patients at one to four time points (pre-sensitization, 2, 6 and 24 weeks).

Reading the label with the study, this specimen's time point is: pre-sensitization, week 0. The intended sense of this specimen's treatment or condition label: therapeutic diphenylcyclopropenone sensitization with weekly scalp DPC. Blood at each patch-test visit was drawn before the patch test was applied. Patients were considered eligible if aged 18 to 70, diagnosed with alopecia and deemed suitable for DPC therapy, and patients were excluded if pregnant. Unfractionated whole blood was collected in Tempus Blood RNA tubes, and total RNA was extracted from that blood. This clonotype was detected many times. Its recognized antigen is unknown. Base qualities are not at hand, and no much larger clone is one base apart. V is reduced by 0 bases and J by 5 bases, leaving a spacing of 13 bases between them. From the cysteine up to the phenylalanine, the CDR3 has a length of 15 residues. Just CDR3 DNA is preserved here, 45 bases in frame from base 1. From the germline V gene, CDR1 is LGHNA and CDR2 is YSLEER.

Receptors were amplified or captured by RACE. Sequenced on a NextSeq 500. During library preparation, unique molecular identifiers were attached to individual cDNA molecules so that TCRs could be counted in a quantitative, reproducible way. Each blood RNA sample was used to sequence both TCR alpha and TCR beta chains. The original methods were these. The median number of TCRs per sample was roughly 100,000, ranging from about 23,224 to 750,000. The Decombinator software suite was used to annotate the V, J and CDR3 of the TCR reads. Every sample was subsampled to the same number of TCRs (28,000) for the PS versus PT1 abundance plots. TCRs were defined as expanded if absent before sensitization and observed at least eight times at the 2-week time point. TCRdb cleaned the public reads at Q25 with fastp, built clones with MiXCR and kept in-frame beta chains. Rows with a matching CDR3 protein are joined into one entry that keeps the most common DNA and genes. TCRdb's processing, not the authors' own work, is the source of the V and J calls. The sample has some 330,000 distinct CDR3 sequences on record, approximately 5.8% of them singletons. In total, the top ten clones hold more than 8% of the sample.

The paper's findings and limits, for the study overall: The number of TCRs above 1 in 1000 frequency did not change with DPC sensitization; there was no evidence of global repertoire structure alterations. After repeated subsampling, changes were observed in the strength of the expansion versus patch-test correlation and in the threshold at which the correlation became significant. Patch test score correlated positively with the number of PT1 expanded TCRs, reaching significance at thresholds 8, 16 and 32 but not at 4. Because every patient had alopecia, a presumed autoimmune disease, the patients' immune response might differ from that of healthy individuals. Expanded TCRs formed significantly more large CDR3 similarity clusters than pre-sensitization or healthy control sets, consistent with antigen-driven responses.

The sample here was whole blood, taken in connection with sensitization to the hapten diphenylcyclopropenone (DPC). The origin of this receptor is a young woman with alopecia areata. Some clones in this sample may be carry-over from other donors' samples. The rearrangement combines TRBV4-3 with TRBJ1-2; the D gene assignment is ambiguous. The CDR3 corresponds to CASSQEIQSAYGYTF. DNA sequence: TGCGCCAGCAGCCAAGAGATTCAGTCGGCGTATGGCTACACCTTC.